The entry below gives a single T cell receptor beta chain sequence along with its context. CDR3 size: 14 residues. From germline, CDR1 is SQVTM and CDR2 ANQGSEA. Trimming removed 5 bases from V and 2 bases from J, with 12 bases in between. Participants were aged 18 to 89 years from roughly 26 US areas. Membership in each cohort depended on participant-reported clinical history. The data stem from a study of blood T cell repertoires in COVID-19. TCRdb's table, derived via immunoSEQ multiplex PCR, lists solely in-frame clones and lacks some. The table lists under 300,000 clones, 75% to 90% of them singletons.

The chain links TRBV29-1 to TRBJ2-2; TRBD2 is a possible D gene (5 bases). The sequenced sample consisted of PBMCs or T cells enriched from blood (not recorded which). This TCR was sampled from a woman under 40 with acute COVID-19. The CDR3, as DNA: TGCAGCGTTTATGGTCCTAGCAACACCGGGGAGCTGTTTTTT. Amino acids: CSVYGPSNTGELFF.